These 16 T cell receptor beta chains were sequenced from one sample in a study of shared clonotypes between healthy human individuals. Sequenced by immunoSEQ multiplex PCR; TCRdb stores in-frame clones only, minus some. The sample holds roughly 1 million clones, approximately 68% seen once. The material sequenced was memory CD4+ T cells sorted from blood. Subset given: CD45RA-negative fraction. Source of these receptors: a man younger than 30 in good health.

This clone has a count of ten or more. The chain employs TRBV2 and TRBJ1-5; D is possibly TRBD1 (5 bases). The germline V gene has CDR1 SNHLY and CDR2 FYNNEI. Deletions cut 3 bases from V and 3 bases from J, with 12 bases between. This CDR3 spans 15 amino acids. DNA of the CDR3: TGTGCCAGCAGTGAGACCACAGGTTTCAATCAGCCCCAGCATTTT. This sequence encodes CASSETTGFNQPQHF.

This clone was seen more than once but under ten times. The CDR3 DNA follows: TGTGCCAGCAGCTCTCGACCCGGACAGGGGCAAGGAAACACCATATATTTT. It translates to CASSSRPGQGQGNTIYF. The chain links TRBV7-8 to TRBJ1-3; 9 bases are a match to TRBD1. CDR1 and CDR2 (germline): SGHVS, FQNEAQ. The junction had 11 bases not matched to a gene; V was cut back by 4 bases and J by 4 bases. The CDR3 is 17 amino acids.

This clone was seen only a few times. Other DNA sequences within the sample encode an identical CDR3. The J gene is TRBJ2-7, the V gene TRBV7-2; D uncertain. The CDR3 is 14 amino acids. V lost 0 bases and J 1 base, leaving 7 bases between the germline ends. Germline V gene lookup returns CDR1 SGHTA and CDR2 FQGNSA. CDR3 nucleotide sequence: TGTGCCAGCAGCTTAGCGGGTTCATCCTACGAGCAGTACTTC. It codes for CASSLAGSSYEQYF.

The rearrangement links TRBV28 to TRBJ1-2; TRBD1 agrees at 7 bases. J was trimmed by 5 bases and V by 6 bases; bases with no gene match: 6. This CDR3 is built from 13 residues. CDR1 MDHEN and CDR2 SYDVKM come from the germline V gene. The CDR3 spells CASRSQGFYGYTF. The CDR3 region has the DNA TGTGCCAGCAGGTCACAGGGGTTTTATGGCTACACCTTC.

Notes on this clone: Compared with germline, one end of the junction differs, possibly owing to a read error. The rearrangement uses TRBV2 and TRBJ1-5; possible D gene TRBD1, 6 bases. Germline CDR1 is SNHLY and CDR2 is FYNNEI. The CDR3 has 14 residues. CDR3 loop: CASTEGRGNQPQHF. The CDR3 DNA is TGTGCCAGCACTGAAGGCAGGGGAAATCAGCCCCAGCATTTT.

The chain employs TRBV30 and TRBJ1-3; D unclear. Germline V gene lookup returns CDR1 GTSNPN and CDR2 SVGIG (reference sequence). The CDR3 consists of 12 residues. Trimming removed 3 bases from V and 0 bases from J, with 3 bases in between. The CDR3 nucleotides read TGTGCCTGGAGAGTCTCTGGAAACACCATATATTTT. It encodes CAWRVSGNTIYF.

V and J are TRBV7-2 and TRBJ1-2; D remains ambiguous. The V end was cut by 5 bases, the J end by 3 bases, with 13 bases between. CDR1 and CDR2 (germline): SGHTA, FQGNSA. CDR3 length: 14 residues. The CDR3 DNA reads TGTGCCAGCAGCCCCTATGTGGGTGACTATGGCTACACCTTC. It codes for CASSPYVGDYGYTF. Variable domain in full (rest from reference TRBV7-2 and TRBJ1-2): GAGVSQSPSNKVTEKGKDVELRCDPISGHTALYWYRQSLGQGLEFLIYFQGNSAPDKSGLPSDRFSAERTGGSVSTLTIQRTQQEDSAVYLCASSPYVGDYGYTFGSGTRLTVV.

The CDR3 nucleotides are TGTGCCAGCAGAACCCTCGACGAGCAGTACTTC. It codes for CASRTLDEQYF. The rearrangement uses TRBV6-1 and TRBJ2-7; D call uncertain. The CDR3 is 11 amino acids. From germline, CDR1 is MNHNS and CDR2 SASEGT. V shed 6 bases and J shed 5 bases, with 8 bases lying between them.

This clone was picked up a small number of times. The same CDR3 arises from other DNA sequences in this sample as well. The V gene is TRBV7-2, the J gene TRBJ1-3, with D possibly TRBD1 on 5 matching bases. CDR1 and CDR2 (germline): SGHTA, FQGNSA. The V end was cut by 6 bases, the J end by 0 bases, with 9 bases between. The CDR3 loop spans 14 amino acids. In DNA form, the CDR3 reads TGTGCCAGCAGTAGACAGAGCTCTGGAAACACCATATATTTT. The encoded protein is CASSRQSSGNTIYF.

J is TRBJ2-1 and V is TRBV7-3; 8 nucleotides agree with TRBD1. This CDR3 spans 17 amino acids. Germline values: CDR1 SGHTA, CDR2 FQGTGA. V lost 6 bases and J lost 8; bases outside the gene matches: 18. CDR3 amino acids: CASSSKTLTGVGDEQFF. In nucleotides, the CDR3 is TGTGCCAGCAGTTCAAAAACGCTGACAGGGGTCGGCGATGAGCAGTTCTTC. The variable domain in full, with the rest retrieved from reference TRBV7-3 and TRBJ2-1, is GAGVSQTPSNKVTEKGKYVELRCDPISGHTALYWYRQSLGQGPEFLIYFQGTGAADDSGLPNDRFFAVRPEGSVSTLKIQRTERGDSAVYLCASSSKTLTGVGDEQFFGPGTRLTVL.

The chain is built from TRBV12-2 and TRBJ2-5; no check of the table's D call, TRBD1, against the DNA was made. TRBV12-2 is a pseudogene segment. The CDR3 has 18 amino acids. CDR3 sequence reads: CASRLEKGGTGGAETQYF. The CDR3 region has the DNA TGTGCAAGTCGCTTAGAAAAAGGTGGGACAGGGGGTGCGGAGACCCAGTACTTC.

This chain connects TRBV19 to TRBJ2-5, with D perhaps TRBD1 or TRBD2 (5 bases each). CDR3 length equals 13 residues. V shed 7 bases and J shed 5 bases, with 14 bases lying between them. The germline V gene encodes CDR1 LNHDA and CDR2 SQIVND (reference sequence). This chain's CDR3 is CASNRRAEETQYF. The CDR3 coding sequence is TGTGCCAGTAACAGGCGAGCGGAGGAGACCCAGTACTTC.

The V call is TRBV2, the J call TRBJ2-7; either TRBD1 or TRBD2 may fit D (5 bases each). Germline V gene lookup returns CDR1 SNHLY and CDR2 FYNNEI. The CDR3 is 13 residues long. Trimming cost V 6 bases and J 1 base, with 10 bases left between them. CDR3 coding DNA: TGTGCCAGCAGCTCGGGACGGTCCTACGAGCAGTACTTC. It encodes CASSSGRSYEQYF. Combining the CDR3 with reference TRBV2 and TRBJ2-7 gives the whole variable domain EPEVTQTPSHQVTQMGQEVILRCVPISNHLYFYWYRQILGQKVEFLVSFYNNEISEKSEIFDDQFSVERPDGSNFTLKIRSTKLEDSAMYFCASSSGRSYEQYFGPGTRLTVT.

V and J are TRBV11-3 and TRBJ2-3; no firm D call. Deletions cut 5 bases from V and 3 bases from J, with 9 bases between. This CDR3 spans 13 amino acids. In germline, CDR1 is SGHNT, CDR2 YENEEA. CDR3 nucleotide sequence: TGTGCCAGCAGCGCGGTAGCAACAGATACGCAGTATTTT. Amino acid sequence: CASSAVATDTQYF.

The CDR3 sequence is CASRGAYGYTF. The DNA of the CDR3 is TGTGCCAGTCGAGGGGCCTATGGCTACACCTTC. The chain couples TRBV18 to TRBJ1-2; tentatively, D is TRBD1 (5 bases). The V end lost 9 bases, the J end lost 4 bases, and 9 bases lay between the germline ends. From germline, CDR1 is KGHSH and CDR2 LQKENI. This CDR3 contains 11 residues.

This clone has a single count. The chain employs TRBV6-6 and TRBJ2-5; TRBD2 agrees at 12 bases. Germline V CDR1 and CDR2: MNHNY, SVGAGI (reference sequence). The CDR3 extends over 15 amino acids. V was clipped by 5 bases and J by 4 bases; unmatched bases: 5. The CDR3 region has the DNA TGTGCCAGCAGTCGGACTAGCGGGGTGAGAGAGACCCAGTACTTC. The encoded protein is CASSRTSGVRETQYF.